This T cell receptor (beta chain) emerged from a study of beta chain features in type 1 diabetes (dated 2018 in TCRdb). A note on the overall study: Mean age, gender distribution, total cell number and subset yield were not different between patients and healthy donors. A total of approximately 100 million sorted cells were examined across all samples, and the number of cells per subset was strongly correlated with RNA yield. The study compared the TCRB repertoires of sorted circulating CD4+ T cell subsets in recently diagnosed type 1 diabetes patients with those in matched healthy donors. Naive and central memory subsets were obtained from all 30 or so donors, but regulatory and stem cell-like memory subsets were isolated from only 8 patients and roughly eight healthy donors. On the study overall, not on this receptor specifically: Naive, central memory and regulatory TCRB repertoires appeared to be more similar among patients than among healthy donors. A moderate but significant shortening of TCRB CDR3 length was observed in type 1 diabetes patients in all four CD4+ subsets. PCR may preferentially amplify shorter templates, but because patient and control samples were amplified and corrected together, any resulting skew would affect both groups equally. Because the HLA sub-analyses included only small numbers of individuals, any influence of HLA type on TCRB rearrangement was left unresolved. At VDJ recombination sites, type 1 diabetes patients had fewer insertions and more deleted nucleotides, which implies abnormalities in thymic rearrangement. Because cDNA rather than genomic DNA was sequenced, highly expressing activated cells could have been over-represented, although no difference in activation and CD3 levels was found between groups.

This clone was observed a handful of times. Its binding antigen is unknown. No clone much larger than this one lies a single base away; base qualities are absent. The germline V gene encodes CDR1 KGHSH and CDR2 LQKENI. The CDR3, from cysteine to phenylalanine, totals 14 residues. Only the CDR3 DNA is retained, 42 bases long and in frame from the first base. V gives up 2 bases and J gives up 5 bases, and the segment between their germline ends measures 13 bases. From each donor, a single peripheral blood sample of 90 to 150 mL on average was drawn into heparinised tubes. A BD FACSAria II and a panel including CD45RO, CCR7, CD25, CD127, CD95 and CD27 were used to sort naive, central memory, regulatory and stem cell-like memory CD4+ T cells. A purity above 95% was achieved for all sorted populations. PBMCs were separated immediately by Lymphoprep density gradient centrifugation and were stained directly, without being cultured. So that batch effects would be minimized, each experiment stained and sorted samples in pairs, pairing one healthy donor with one patient.

The High Capacity cDNA Reverse Transcription Kit was used to reverse transcribe all of the isolated RNA, meaning that expressed TCRB transcripts were what got sequenced. Deep immunoSEQ sequencing was applied to naive, central memory and regulatory T cell samples, giving an average of around 4 million total reads per sample. Sorted cells were lysed in RLT buffer, and RNA was extracted using DNase-treated RNeasy Micro or Mini kits according to cell number. To prevent cross-contamination, every cell subset was processed on its own, while patient and healthy donor samples were processed together. Using the immunoSEQ multiplex PCR, TCRB sequences were amplified from cDNA into 87-bp fragments spanning the CDR3 region. Sequencing of the amplicons was done on the Illumina HiSeq platform. As for the original processing: Synthetic template baselines were used to correct PCR bias computationally, reads within Hamming distance 2 were collapsed, and singletons that could not be merged were discarded. Reads were aligned against IMGT to assign V, D and J genes, CDR3 length and insertions or deletions at six rearrangement sites. Within each subset, clonotype counts were normalized to the number of sorted cells before true diversity and Gini coefficients were calculated with the tcR R package. The overlap coefficient, calculated on TCRB nucleotide sequences, was used to quantify repertoire sharing. Out-of-frame TCRB sequences from naive cells were analyzed as a proxy for the pre-selection repertoire. TCRdb limited this immuneACCESS table to in-frame rearrangements with V and J called. A share of clones is missing; checked studies link under half to unresolved V genes, and the rest is unexplained. The V and J calls and clone size were taken over from that table, and D and trimming were inferred from the DNA. This sample comprises hundreds of thousands of clones, 15% to 20% of them detected only once. The ten biggest clones cover 0.023% of the sample.

Sample: naive CD4+ T cells from blood. In the paper's terms, the cell subset or site label means: true naive CD4+ T cells. The sequence was collected from a woman between 18 and 29 years old in good health. The chain employs TRBV18 and TRBJ2-7; too little of a D gene remains to name it. The CDR3 region: CASSPAGRLDEQYF. The nucleotide sequence is TGTGCCAGCTCACCAGCCGGGCGGTTAGACGAGCAGTACTTC.